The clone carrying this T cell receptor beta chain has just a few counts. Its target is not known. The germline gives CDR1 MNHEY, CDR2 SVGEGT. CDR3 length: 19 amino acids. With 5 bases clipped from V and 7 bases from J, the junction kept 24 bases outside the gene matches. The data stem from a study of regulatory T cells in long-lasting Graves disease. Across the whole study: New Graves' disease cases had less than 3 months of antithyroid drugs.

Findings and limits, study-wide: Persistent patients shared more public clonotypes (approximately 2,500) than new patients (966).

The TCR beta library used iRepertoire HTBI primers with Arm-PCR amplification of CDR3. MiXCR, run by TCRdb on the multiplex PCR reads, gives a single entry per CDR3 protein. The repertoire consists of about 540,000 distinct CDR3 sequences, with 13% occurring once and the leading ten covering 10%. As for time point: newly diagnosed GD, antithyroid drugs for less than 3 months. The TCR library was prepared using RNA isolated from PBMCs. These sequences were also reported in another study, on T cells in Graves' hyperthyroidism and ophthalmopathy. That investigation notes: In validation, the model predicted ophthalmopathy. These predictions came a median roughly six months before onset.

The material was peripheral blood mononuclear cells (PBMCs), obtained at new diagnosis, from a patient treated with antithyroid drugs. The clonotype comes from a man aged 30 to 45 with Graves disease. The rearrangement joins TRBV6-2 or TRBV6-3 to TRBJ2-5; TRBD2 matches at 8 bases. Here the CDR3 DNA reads TGTGCCAGCAGTAAACCCACCCACTTCCAGCGGGAGAGGATGGGGACCCAGTACTTC. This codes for CASSKPTHFQRERMGTQYF.